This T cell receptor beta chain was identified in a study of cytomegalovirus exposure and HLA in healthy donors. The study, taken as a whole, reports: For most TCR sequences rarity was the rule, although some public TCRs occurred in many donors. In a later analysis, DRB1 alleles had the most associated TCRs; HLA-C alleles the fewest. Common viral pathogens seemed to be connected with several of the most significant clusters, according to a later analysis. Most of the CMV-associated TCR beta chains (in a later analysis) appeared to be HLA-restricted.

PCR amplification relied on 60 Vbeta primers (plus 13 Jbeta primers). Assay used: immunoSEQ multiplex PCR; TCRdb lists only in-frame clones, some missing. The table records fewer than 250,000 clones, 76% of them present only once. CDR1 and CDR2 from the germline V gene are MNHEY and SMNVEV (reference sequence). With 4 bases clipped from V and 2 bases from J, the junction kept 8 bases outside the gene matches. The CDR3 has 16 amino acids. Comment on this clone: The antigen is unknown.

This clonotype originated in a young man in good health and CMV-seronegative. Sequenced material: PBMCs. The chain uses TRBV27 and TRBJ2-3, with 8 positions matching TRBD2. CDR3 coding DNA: TGTGCCAGCAGTTCTGCTAGCGGGTCCTACACAGATACGCAGTATTTT. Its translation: CASSSASGSYTDTQYF.